Below, 6 T cell receptor beta chains from the same sample are listed, as sequenced in a study of CD8+CD57+ T cells in acquired aplastic anemia. All sequencing subjects had displayed CD8+CD57+ cell expansion on flow cytometry. TCR beta VDJ and CDR3 profiling used genomic DNA as template. MiXCR was run by TCRdb on the reads, yielding one entry per CDR3 protein. The sample gives around 430,000 distinct CDR3 sequences, around 30% of which show up once; under 0.95% is in the top ten. Sample: sorted CD4+, CD8+, or CD8+CD57+ T cells (not recorded which) from PBMCs. These receptors were collected from a human donor with aplastic anemia.

The V and J genes are TRBV18 and TRBJ2-7; maybe TRBD2 (5 bases). Per the germline V gene, CDR1 is KGHSH and CDR2 is LQKENI. This CDR3 contains 14 residues. Trimming took 2 bases from V and 5 from J, leaving 13 bases between them. This chain's CDR3 is CASSPSGGSDEQYF. The CDR3 bases are TGTGCCAGCTCACCATCGGGTGGTAGCGACGAGCAGTACTTC.

This chain joins TRBV15 and TRBJ2-1; D is undetermined. Germline lookup yields CDR1 LNHNV and CDR2 YYDKDF (reference sequence). This CDR3 spans 16 amino acids. Trimming stripped 4 bases from V and 0 bases from J, with 13 bases between. CDR3 DNA: TGTGCCACCAGCACGCGTTCAAGGAGCTCCTACAATGAGCAGTTCTTC. This translates into CATSTRSRSSYNEQFF. Filled out from reference TRBV15 and TRBJ2-1, the complete variable domain reads DAMVIQNPRYQVTQFGKPVTLSCSQTLNHNVMYWYQQKSSQAPKLLFHYYDKDFNNEADTPDNFQSRRPNTSFCFLDIRSPGLGDTAMYLCATSTRSRSSYNEQFFGPGTRLTVL.

This clonotype was found many times. The chain employs TRBV29-1 and TRBJ1-3; 7 bases agree with TRBD1. Germline lookup yields CDR1 SQVTM and CDR2 ANQGSEA. The CDR3 consists of 13 residues. Germline trimming cut 7 bases from V and 0 bases from J; bases unmatched to any gene: 3. Here the CDR3 DNA reads TGCAGCGCGGGACAGAGCTCTGGAAACACCATATATTTT. It translates to CSAGQSSGNTIYF.

This clonotype has ten or more counts. The chain links TRBV2 to TRBJ1-1, with 7 positions matching TRBD1. V was pared by 6 bases and J by 1 base, with 5 bases of the junction left unmatched. The CDR3 loop spans 14 amino acids. Germline V gives CDR1 SNHLY, CDR2 FYNNEI. CDR3 sequence (DNA): TGTGCCAGCAGGTGGACAGGAACGAACACTGAAGCTTTCTTT. Translating it yields CASRWTGTNTEAFF.

A note on this clonotype: This sequence may be a read error, since a much larger clone differs from it by one base. This chain joins TRBV19 and TRBJ2-7, with 8 bases identical to TRBD2. Germline values: CDR1 LNHDA, CDR2 SQIVND (reference sequence). The CDR3 is made up of 14 amino acids. CDR3 residues: CPSSQREGPYEQYF. CDR3 in DNA: TGTCCCAGTAGTCAACGGGAGGGCCCCTACGAGCAGTACTTC.

This clonotype was counted at least ten times. The chain uses TRBV6-6 and TRBJ1-5; D is possibly TRBD1 (6 bases). In germline, CDR1 is MNHNY, CDR2 SVGAGI (reference sequence). The CDR3 totals 14 residues. V was trimmed by 2 bases and J by 4 bases, leaving 9 bases between them. This CDR3 reads CASSYGQGNQPQHF. CDR3 DNA: TGTGCCAGCAGTTACGGGCAGGGGAATCAGCCCCAGCATTTT.